The count of the clone carrying this T cell receptor (beta chain) is one. Data came from immunoSEQ multiplex PCR; TCRdb stores just in-frame clones and leaves some out. The top ten clones hold about 2.2% of a sample with more than 250,000 clones, around 88% of them seen once. CDR3 length: 14 amino acids. Trimming removed 4 bases from V and 3 bases from J; junction bases left unmatched: 5. CDR1 SGHTS and CDR2 YDEGEE come from the germline V gene. This sample was taken from a study of blood T cell repertoires in COVID-19. Sequencing was done on a sample of peripheral blood. The chain employs TRBV5-8 and TRBJ1-1, with TRBD1 matching 8 bases. The source is a woman aged 30 to 39 who had recovered from COVID-19. The CDR3 loop is CASSQTGGDTEAFF. In DNA form, the CDR3 reads TGTGCCAGCAGCCAAACAGGGGGAGACACTGAAGCTTTCTTT.